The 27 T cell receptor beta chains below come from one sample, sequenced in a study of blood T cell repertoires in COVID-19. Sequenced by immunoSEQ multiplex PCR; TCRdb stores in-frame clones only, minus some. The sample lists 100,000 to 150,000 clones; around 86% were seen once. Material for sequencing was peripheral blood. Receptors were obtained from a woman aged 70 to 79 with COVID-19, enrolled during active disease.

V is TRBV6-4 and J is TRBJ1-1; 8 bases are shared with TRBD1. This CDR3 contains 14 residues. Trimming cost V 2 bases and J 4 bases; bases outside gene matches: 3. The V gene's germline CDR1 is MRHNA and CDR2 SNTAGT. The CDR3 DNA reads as TGTGCCAGCAGTGACACAGACAGGGGCACTGAAGCTTTCTTT. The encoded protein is CASSDTDRGTEAFF.

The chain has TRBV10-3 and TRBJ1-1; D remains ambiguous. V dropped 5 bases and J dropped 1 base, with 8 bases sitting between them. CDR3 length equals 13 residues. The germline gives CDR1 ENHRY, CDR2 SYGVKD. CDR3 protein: CAISFSENTEAFF. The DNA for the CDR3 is TGTGCCATCAGTTTCTCAGAGAACACTGAAGCTTTCTTT.

The CDR3 nucleotides are TGCGCCAGCAGCTTGGATACATTAGGGGCCGAAGCTTTCTTT. Its translation is CASSLDTLGAEAFF. This chain joins TRBV5-1 and TRBJ1-1; D may be TRBD1 (5 bases). Germline-derived CDR1 and CDR2 are SGHRS and YFSETQ. The V end lost 0 bases, the J end lost 8 bases, and 14 bases lay between the germline ends. This CDR3 has 14 amino acids. The full variable domain, in which reference TRBV5-1 and TRBJ1-1 provide the parts outside the CDR3, is KAGVTQTPRYLIKTRGQQVTLSCSPISGHRSVSWYQQTPGQGLQFLFEYFSETQRNKGNFPGRFSGRQFSNSRSEMNVSTLELGDSALYLCASSLDTLGAEAFFGQGTRLTVV.

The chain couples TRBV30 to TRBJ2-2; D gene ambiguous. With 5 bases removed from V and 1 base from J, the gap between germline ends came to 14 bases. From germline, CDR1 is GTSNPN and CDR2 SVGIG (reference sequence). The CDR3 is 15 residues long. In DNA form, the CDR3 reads TGTGCCTGGGCTGCGGAGCTCAAGAACACCGGGGAGCTGTTTTTT. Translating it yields CAWAAELKNTGELFF.

The CDR3 nucleotides are TGTGCCAGCAGCTTAGATGTTACAGTCAGTGAAGCTTTCTTT. Translated: CASSLDVTVSEAFF. V is TRBV7-9 and J is TRBJ1-1, with unresolved D. The V end lost 1 base, the J end lost 7 bases, and 13 bases lay between the germline ends. The germline CDR1 and CDR2 sequences are SEHNR and FQNEAQ (reference sequence). The CDR3 extends over 14 amino acids.

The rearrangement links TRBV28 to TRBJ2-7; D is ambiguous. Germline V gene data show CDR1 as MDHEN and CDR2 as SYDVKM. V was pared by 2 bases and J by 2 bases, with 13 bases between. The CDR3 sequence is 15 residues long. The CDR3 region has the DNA TGTGCCAGCAGTTTACGGAGAATTTACCCCTACGAGCAGTACTTC. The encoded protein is CASSLRRIYPYEQYF.

This CDR3 reads CASSRPQGQGNEKLFF. The CDR3 DNA follows: TGCGCCAGCAGCCGCCCCCAGGGACAGGGAAATGAAAAACTGTTTTTT. The chain employs TRBV4-1 and TRBJ1-4; 9 positions agree with TRBD1. The ends lost 4 bases at V and 5 bases at J; junction bases unmatched: 8. Germline V gives CDR1 MGHRA, CDR2 YSYEKL. This CDR3 has 16 amino acids.

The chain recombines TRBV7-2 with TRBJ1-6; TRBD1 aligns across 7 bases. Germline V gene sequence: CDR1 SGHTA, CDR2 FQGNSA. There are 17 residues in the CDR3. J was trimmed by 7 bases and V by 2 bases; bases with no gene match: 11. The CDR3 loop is CASSLTAQGITNSPLHF. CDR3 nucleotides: TGTGCCAGCAGCTTAACCGCACAGGGGATTACGAATTCACCCCTCCACTTT.

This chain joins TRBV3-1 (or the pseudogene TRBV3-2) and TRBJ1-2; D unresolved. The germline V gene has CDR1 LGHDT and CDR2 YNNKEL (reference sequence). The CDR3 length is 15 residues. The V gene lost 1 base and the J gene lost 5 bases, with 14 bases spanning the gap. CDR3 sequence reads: CASSQGLSLSYGYTF. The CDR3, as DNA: TGTGCCAGCAGCCAAGGTCTCTCACTCTCTTATGGCTACACCTTC.

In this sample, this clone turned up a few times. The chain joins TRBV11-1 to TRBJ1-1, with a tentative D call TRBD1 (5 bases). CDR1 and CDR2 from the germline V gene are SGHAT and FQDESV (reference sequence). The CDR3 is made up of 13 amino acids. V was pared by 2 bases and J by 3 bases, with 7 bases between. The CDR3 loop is CASSLWGDTEAFF. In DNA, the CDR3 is TGTGCCAGCAGCTTATGGGGGGACACTGAAGCTTTCTTT.

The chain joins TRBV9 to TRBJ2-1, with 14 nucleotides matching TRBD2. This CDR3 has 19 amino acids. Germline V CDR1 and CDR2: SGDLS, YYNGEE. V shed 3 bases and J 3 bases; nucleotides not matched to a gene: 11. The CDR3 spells CASSALVTSGGAGYNEQFF. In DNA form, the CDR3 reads TGTGCCAGCAGCGCTCTAGTGACTAGCGGGGGGGCCGGCTACAATGAGCAGTTCTTC.

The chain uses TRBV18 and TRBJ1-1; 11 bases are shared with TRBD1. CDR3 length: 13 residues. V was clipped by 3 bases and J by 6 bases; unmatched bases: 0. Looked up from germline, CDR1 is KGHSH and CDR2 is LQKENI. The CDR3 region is CASSPGQGAEAFF. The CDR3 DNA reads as TGTGCCAGCTCACCGGGACAGGGGGCTGAAGCTTTCTTT.

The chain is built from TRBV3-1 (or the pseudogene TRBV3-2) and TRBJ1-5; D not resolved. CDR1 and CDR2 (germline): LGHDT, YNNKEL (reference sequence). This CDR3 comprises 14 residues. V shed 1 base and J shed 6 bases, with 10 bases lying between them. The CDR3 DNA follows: TGTGCCAGCAGCCAAGGGGTCAGGTCTCAGCCCCAGCATTTT. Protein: CASSQGVRSQPQHF.

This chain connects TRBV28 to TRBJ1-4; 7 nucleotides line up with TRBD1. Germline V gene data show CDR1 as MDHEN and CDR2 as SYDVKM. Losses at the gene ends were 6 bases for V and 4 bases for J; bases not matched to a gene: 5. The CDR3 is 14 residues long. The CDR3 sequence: CASSTGTDNEKLFF. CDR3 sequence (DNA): TGTGCCAGCAGCACCGGGACAGATAATGAAAAACTGTTTTTT. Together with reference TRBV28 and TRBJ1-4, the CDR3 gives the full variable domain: DVKVTQSSRYLVKRTGEKVFLECVQDMDHENMFWYRQDPGLGLRLIYFSYDVKMKEKGDIPEGYSVSREKKERFSLILESASTNQTSMYLCASSTGTDNEKLFFGSGTQLSVL.

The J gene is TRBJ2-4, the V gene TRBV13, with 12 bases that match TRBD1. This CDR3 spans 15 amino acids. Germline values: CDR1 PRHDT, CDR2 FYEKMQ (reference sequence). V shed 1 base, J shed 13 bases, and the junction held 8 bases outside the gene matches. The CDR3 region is CASSLAGTGGAIQYF. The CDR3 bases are TGTGCCAGCAGCTTAGCTGGGACAGGGGGCGCGATCCAGTACTTC.

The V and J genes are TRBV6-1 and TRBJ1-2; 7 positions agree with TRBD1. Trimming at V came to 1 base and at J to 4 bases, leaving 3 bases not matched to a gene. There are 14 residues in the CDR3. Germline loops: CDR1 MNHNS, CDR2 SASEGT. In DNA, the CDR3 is TGTGCCAGCAGTGAAGGGGCAGGGGGCTATGGCTACACCTTC. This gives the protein CASSEGAGGYGYTF.

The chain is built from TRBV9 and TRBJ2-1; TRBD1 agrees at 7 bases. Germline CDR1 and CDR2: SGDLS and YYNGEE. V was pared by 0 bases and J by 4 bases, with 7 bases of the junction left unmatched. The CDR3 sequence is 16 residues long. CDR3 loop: CASSVGEGAAYNEQFF. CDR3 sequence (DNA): TGTGCCAGCAGCGTAGGAGAGGGGGCCGCTTACAATGAGCAGTTCTTC.

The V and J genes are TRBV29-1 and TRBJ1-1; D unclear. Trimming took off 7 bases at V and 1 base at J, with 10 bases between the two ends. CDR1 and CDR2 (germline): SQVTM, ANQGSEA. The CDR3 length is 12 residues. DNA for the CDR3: TGCAGCGCCGCGACACAGAACACTGAAGCTTTCTTT. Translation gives CSAATQNTEAFF.

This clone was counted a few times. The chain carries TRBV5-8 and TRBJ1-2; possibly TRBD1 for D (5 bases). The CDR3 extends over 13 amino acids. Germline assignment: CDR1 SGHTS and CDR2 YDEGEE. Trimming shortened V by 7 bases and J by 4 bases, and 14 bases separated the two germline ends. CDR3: CASGEGRGYGYTF. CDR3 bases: TGTGCCAGCGGTGAGGGGAGGGGCTATGGCTACACCTTC.

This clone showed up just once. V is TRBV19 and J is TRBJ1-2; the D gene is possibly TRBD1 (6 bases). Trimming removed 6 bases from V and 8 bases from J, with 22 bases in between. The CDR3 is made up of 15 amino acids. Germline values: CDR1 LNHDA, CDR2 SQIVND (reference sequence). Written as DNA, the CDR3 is TGTGCCAGTAGCCCAACGGGGACATCGGACTTCGGCTACACCTTC. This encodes CASSPTGTSDFGYTF.

The CDR3 DNA is TGTGCCAGCAGTGAAGACAGGGGGCTTAGCGAGCAGTACTTC. This sequence encodes CASSEDRGLSEQYF. V usage is TRBV6-1 and J usage is TRBJ2-7; 9 nucleotides agree with TRBD1. The CDR3 consists of 14 residues. From germline, CDR1 is MNHNS and CDR2 SASEGT. V shed 1 base, J shed 6 bases, and the junction held 4 bases outside the gene matches.

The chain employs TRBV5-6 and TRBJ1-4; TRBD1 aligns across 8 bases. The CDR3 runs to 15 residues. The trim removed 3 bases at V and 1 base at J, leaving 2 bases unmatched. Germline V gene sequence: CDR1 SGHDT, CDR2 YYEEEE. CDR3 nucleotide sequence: TGTGCCAGCAGCTCACAGGGGGAAACTAATGAAAAACTGTTTTTT. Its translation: CASSSQGETNEKLFF.

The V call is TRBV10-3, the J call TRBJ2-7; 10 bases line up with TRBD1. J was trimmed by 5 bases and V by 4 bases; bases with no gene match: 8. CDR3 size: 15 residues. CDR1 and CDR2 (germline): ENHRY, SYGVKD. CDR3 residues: CAISGPDRGLDEQYF. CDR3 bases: TGTGCCATCAGTGGGCCAGACAGGGGGCTCGACGAGCAGTACTTC.

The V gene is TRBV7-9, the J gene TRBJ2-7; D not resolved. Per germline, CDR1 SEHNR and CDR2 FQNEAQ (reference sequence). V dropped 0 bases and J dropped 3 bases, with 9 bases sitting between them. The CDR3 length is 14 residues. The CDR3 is CASSLAWSLYEQYF. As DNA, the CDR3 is TGTGCCAGCAGCTTAGCGTGGAGCCTCTACGAGCAGTACTTC.

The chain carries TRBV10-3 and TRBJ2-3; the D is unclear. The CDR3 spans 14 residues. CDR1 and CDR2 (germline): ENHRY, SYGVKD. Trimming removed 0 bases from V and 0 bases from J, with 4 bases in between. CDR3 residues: CAISESASTDTQYF. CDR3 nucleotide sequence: TGTGCCATCAGTGAGTCAGCTAGCACAGATACGCAGTATTTT.

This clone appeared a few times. The CDR3, as DNA: TGCAGCGCAACCCTACCGGGACAGGGGGCTCCCGTCTACGAGCAGTACTTC. It codes for CSATLPGQGAPVYEQYF. V is TRBV29-1 and J is TRBJ2-7; TRBD1 aligns across 12 bases. Germline-derived CDR1 and CDR2 are SQVTM and ANQGSEA. The CDR3 is 17 amino acids. The trim removed 7 bases at V and 3 bases at J, leaving 16 bases unmatched.

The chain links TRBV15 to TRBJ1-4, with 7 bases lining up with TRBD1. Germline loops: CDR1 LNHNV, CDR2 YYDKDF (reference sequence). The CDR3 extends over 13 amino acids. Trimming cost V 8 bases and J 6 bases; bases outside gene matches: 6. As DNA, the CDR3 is TGTGCCACCGCATTCGGGACAGATGAAAAACTGTTTTTT. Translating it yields CATAFGTDEKLFF.